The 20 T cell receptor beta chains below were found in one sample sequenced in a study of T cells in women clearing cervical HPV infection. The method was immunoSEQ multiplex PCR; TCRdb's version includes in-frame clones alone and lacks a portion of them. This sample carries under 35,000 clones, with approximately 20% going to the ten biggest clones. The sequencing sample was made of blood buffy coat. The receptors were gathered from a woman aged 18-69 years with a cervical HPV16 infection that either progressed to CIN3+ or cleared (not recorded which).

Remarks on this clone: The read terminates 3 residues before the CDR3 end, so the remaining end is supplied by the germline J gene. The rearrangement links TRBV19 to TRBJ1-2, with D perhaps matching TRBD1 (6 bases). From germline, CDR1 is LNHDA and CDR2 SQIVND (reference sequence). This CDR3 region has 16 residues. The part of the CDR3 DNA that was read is TGTGCCAGTAGTATGGTAGGAGGGGGAGGTTTATACGAC. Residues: CASSMVGGGGLYD. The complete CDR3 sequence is CASSMVGGGGLYDYTF.

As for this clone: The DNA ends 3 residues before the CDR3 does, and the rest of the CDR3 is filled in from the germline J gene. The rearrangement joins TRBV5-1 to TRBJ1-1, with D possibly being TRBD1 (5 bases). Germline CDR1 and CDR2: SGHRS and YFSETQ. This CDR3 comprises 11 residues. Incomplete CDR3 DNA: TGCGCCAGCAGCACAGACAGAGAA. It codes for CASSTDRE. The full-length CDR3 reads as CASSTDREAFF. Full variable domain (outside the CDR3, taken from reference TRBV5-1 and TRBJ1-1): KAGVTQTPRYLIKTRGQQVTLSCSPISGHRSVSWYQQTPGQGLQFLFEYFSETQRNKGNFPGRFSGRQFSNSRSEMNVSTLELGDSALYLCASSTDREAFFGQGTRLTVV.

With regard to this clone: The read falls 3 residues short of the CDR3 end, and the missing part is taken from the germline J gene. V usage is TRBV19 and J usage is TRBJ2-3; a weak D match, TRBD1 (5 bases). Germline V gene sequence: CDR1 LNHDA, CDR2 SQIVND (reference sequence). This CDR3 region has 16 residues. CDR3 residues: CASRQSARNSNQPQYF. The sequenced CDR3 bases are TGTGCCAGCCGACAGTCGGCTAGGAATAGCAATCAGCCG.

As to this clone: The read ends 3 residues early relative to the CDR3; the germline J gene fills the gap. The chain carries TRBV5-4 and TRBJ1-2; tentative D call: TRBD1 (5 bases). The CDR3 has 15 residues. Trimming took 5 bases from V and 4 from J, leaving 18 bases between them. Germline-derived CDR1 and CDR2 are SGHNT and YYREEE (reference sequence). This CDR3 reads CASRPIGGIGYGYTF. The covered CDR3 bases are TGTGCCAGCAGACCAATCGGGGGAATAGGCTATGGC. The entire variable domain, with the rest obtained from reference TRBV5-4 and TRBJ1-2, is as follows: ETGVTQSPTHLIKTRGQQVTLRCSSQSGHNTVSWYQQALGQGPQFIFQYYREEENGRGNFPPRFSGLQFPNYSSELNVNALELDDSALYLCASRPIGGIGYGYTFGSGTRLTVV.

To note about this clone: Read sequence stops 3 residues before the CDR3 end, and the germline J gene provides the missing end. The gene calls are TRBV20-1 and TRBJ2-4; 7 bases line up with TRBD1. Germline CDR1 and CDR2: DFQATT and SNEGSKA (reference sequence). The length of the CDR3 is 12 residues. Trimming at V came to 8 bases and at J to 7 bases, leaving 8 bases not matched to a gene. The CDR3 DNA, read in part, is TGCAGTACCTACGACAGGGTTAACATT. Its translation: CSTYDRVNI. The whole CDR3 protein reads CSTYDRVNIQYF.

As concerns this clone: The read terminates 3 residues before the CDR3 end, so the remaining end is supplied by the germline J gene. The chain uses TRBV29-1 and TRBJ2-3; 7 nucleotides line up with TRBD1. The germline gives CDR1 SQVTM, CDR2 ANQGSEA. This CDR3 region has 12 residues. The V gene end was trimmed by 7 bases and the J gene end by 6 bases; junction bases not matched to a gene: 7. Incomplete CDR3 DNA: TGCAGCGATCCACAGGGGCCGGATACG. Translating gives CSDPQGPDT. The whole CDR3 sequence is CSDPQGPDTQYF.

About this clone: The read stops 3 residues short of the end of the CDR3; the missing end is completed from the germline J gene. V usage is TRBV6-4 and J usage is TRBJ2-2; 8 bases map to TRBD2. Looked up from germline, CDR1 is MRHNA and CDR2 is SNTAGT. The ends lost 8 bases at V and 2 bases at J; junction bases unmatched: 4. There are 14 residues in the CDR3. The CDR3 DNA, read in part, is TGTGCCAGCCGCGGGGGGCGCAACACCGGGGAG. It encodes CASRGGRNTGE. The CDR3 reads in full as CASRGGRNTGELFF.

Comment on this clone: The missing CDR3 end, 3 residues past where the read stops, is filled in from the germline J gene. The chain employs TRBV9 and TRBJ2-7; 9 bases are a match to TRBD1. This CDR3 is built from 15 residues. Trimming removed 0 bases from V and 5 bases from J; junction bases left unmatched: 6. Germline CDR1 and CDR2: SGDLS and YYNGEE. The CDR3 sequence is CASSVDGTGFDEQYF. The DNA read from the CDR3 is TGTGCCAGCAGCGTAGATGGGACAGGGTTCGACGAG.

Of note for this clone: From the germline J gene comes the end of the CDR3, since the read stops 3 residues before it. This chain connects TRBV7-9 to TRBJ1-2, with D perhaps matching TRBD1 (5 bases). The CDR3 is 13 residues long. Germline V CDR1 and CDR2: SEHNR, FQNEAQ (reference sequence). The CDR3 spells CASSLQGRYDYTF. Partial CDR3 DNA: TGTGCCAGCAGCTTACAGGGTCGCTACGAC.

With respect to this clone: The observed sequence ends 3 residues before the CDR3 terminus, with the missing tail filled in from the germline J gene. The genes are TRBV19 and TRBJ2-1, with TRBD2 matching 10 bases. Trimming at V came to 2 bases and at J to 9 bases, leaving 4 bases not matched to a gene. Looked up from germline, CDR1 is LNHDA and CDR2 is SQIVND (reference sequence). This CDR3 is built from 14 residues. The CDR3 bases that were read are TGTGCCAGTAGTATACTAGCGGGAGAGGGTGAG. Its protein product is CASSILAGEGE. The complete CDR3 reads CASSILAGEGEQFF.

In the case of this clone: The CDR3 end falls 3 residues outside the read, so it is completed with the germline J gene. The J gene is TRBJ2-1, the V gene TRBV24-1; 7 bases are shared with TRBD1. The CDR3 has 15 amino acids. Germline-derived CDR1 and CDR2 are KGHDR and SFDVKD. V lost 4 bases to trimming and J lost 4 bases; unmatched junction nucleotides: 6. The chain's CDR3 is CATSEGDRHYNEQFF. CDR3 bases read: TGTGCCACCAGTGAGGGGGACAGACATTACAATGAG.

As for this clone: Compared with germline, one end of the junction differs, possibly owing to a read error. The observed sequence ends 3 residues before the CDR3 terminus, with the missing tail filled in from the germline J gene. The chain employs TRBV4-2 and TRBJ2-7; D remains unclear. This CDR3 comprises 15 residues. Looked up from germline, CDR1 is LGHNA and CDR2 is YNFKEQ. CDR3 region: CASSQDPVVSYEQYF. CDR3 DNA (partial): TGCGCCAGCAGCCAAGATCCGGTAGTCTCCTACGAG.

CDR3 region: CASSSPTSGRNGETQYF. The covered CDR3 bases are TGCGCCAGCAGCTCCCCGACTAGCGGGAGAAACGGAGAGACC. V gene TRBV5-1 combines with J gene TRBJ2-5, with 12 bases that match TRBD2. The CDR3 end lies 3 residues beyond the end of the read and is filled in from the germline J gene. The CDR3 loop spans 17 amino acids. J lost 4 bases, V lost 3 bases, and 10 bases had no gene match. In germline, CDR1 is SGHRS, CDR2 YFSETQ.

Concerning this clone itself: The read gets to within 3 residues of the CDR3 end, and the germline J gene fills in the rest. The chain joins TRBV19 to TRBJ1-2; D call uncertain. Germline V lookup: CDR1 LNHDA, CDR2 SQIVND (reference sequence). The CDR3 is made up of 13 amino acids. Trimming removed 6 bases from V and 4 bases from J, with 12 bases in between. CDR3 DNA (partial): TGTGCCAGTAGGTCCGGTCCTTTCTATGGC. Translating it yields CASRSGPFYG. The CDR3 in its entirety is CASRSGPFYGYTF. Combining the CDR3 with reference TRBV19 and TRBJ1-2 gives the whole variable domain DGGITQSPKYLFRKEGQNVTLSCEQNLNHDAMYWYRQDPGQGLRLIYYSQIVNDFQKGDIAEGYSVSREKKESFPLTVTSAQKNPTAFYLCASRSGPFYGYTFGSGTRLTVV.

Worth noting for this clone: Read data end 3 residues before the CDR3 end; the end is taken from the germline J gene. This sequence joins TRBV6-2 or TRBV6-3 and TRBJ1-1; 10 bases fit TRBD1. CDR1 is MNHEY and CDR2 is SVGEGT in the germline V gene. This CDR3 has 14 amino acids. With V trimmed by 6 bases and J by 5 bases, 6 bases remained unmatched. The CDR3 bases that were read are TGTGCCAGCAGAGCGACAGGGGGCTTTACTGAA. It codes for CASRATGGFTE. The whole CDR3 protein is CASRATGGFTEAFF.

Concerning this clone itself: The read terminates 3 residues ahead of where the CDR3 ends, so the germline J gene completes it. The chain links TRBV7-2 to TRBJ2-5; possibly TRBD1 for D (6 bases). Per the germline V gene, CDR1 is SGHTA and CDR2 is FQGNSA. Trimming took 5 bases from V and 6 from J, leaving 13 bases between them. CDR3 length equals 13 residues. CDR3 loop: CASSPGQLQTQYF. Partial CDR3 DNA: TGTGCCAGCAGCCCAGGACAGCTCCAGACC.

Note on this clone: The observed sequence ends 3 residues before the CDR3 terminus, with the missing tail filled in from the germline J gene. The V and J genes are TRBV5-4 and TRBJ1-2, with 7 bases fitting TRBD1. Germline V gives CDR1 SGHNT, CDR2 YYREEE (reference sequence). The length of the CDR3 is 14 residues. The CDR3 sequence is CASSLVGDSNIYTF. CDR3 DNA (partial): TGTGCCAGCAGCCTAGTTGGGGACAGTAACATT.

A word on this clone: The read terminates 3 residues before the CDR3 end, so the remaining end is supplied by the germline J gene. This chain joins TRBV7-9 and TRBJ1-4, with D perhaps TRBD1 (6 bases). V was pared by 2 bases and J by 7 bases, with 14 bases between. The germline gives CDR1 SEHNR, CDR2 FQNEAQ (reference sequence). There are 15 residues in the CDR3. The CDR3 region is CASSLQGRGGEKLFF. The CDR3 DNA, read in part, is TGTGCCAGCAGCTTACAGGGCAGGGGAGGTGAAAAA. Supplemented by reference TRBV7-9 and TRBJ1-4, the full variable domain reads DTGVSQNPRHKITKRGQNVTFRCDPISEHNRLYWYRQTLGQGPEFLTYFQNEAQLEKSRLLSDRFSAERPKGSFSTLEIQRTEQGDSAMYLCASSLQGRGGEKLFFGSGTQLSVL.

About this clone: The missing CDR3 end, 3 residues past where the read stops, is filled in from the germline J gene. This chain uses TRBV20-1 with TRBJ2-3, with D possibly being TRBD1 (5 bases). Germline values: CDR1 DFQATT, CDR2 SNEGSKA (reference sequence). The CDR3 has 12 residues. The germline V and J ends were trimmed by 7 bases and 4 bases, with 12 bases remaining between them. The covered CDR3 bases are TGCAGTGTTCGTCAGGGCGCAGATACG. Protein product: CSVRQGADT. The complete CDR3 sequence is CSVRQGADTQYF.

The sequenced CDR3 bases are TGTGCCAGCGGACAGGGGGCAAATTACGAC. This encodes CASGQGANYD. The full CDR3 protein reads CASGQGANYDYTF. The J gene is TRBJ1-2, the V gene TRBV18; 11 bases are shared with TRBD1. The observed sequence ends 3 residues before the CDR3 terminus, with the missing tail filled in from the germline J gene. CDR3 length: 13 residues. Per the germline V gene, CDR1 is KGHSH and CDR2 is LQKENI.